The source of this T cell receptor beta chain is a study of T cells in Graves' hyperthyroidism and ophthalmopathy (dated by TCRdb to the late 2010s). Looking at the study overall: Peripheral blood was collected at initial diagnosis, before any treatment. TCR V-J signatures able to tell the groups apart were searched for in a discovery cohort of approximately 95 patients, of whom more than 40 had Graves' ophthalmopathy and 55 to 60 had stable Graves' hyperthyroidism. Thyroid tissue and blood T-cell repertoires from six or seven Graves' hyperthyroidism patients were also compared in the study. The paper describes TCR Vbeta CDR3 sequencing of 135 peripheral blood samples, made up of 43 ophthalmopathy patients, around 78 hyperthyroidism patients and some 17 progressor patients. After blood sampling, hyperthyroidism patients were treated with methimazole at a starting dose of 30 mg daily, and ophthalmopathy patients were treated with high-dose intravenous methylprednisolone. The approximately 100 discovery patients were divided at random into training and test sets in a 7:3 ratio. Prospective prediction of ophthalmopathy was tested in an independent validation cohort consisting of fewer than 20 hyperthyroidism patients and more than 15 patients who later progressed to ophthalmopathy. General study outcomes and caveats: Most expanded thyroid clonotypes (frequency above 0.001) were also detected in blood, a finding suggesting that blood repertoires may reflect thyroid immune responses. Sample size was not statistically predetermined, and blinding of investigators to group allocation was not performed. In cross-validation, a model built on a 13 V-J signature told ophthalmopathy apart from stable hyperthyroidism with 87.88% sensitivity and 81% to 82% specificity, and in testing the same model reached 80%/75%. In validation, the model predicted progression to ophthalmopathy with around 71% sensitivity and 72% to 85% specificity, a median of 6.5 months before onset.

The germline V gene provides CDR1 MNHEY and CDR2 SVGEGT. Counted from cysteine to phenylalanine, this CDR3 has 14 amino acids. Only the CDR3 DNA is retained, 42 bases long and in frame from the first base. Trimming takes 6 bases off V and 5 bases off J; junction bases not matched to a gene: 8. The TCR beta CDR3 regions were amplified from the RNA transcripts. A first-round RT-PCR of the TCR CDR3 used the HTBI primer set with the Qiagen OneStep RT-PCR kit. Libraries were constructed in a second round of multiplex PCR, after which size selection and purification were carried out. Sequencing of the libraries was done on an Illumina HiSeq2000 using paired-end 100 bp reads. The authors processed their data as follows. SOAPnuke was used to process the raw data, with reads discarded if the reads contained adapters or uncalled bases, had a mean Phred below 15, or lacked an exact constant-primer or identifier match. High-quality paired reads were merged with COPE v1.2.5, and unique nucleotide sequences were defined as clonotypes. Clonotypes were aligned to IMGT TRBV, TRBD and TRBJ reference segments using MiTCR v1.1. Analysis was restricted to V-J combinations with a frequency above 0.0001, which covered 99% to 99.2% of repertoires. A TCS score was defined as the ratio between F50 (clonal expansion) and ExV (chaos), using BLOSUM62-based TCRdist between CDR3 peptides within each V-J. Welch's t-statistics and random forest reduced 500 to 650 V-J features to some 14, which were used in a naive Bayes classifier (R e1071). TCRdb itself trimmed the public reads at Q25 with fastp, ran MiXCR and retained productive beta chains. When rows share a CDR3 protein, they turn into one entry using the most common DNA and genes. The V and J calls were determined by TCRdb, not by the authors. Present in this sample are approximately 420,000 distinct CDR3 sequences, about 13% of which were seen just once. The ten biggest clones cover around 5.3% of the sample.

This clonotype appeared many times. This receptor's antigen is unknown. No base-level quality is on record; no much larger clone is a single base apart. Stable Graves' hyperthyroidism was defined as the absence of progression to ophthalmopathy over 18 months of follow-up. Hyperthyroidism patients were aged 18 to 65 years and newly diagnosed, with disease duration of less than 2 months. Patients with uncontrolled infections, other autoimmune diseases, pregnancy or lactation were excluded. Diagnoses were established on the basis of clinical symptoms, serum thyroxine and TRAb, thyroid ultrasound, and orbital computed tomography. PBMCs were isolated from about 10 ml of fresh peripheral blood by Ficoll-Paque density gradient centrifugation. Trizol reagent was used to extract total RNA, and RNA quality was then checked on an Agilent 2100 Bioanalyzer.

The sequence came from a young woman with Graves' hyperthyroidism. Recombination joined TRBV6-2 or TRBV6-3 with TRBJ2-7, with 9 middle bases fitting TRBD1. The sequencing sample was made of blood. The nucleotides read TGTGCCAGCAGCCCCGGGACAGGGAAAGACGAGCAGTACTTC. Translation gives CASSPGTGKDEQYF.